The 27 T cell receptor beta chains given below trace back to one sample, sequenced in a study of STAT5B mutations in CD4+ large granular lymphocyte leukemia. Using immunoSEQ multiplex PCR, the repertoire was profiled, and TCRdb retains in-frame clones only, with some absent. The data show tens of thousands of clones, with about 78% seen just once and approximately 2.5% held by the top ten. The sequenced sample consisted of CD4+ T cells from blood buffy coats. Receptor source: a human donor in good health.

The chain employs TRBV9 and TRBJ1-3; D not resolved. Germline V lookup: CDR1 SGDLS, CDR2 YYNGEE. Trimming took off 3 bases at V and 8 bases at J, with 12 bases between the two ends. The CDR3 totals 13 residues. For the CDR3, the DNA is TGTGCCAGCAGCGCACAGACCGGCTACACCATATATTTT. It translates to CASSAQTGYTIYF.

Here the CDR3 DNA reads TGTGCCAGCAGTCCGGGGACTTCTGGAAACACCATATATTTT. Encoded protein: CASSPGTSGNTIYF. The rearrangement links TRBV28 to TRBJ1-3; possibly TRBD1 for D (5 bases). Trimming pared 5 bases from V and 1 base from J, leaving 9 bases between. Germline CDR1 reads MDHEN; CDR2 reads SYDVKM. This CDR3 region has 14 residues.

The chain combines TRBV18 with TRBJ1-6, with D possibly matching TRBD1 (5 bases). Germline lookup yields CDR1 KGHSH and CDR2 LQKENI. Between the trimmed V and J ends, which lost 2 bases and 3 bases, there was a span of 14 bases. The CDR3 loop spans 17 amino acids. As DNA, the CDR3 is TGTGCCAGCTCACCAATCTCCGGAGGGGACTATAATTCACCCCTCCACTTT. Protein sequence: CASSPISGGDYNSPLHF.

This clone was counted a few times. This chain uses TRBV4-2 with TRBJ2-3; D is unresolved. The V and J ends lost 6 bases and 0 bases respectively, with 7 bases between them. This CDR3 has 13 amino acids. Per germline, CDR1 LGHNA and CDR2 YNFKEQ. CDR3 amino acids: CASRRDSTDTQYF. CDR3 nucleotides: TGTGCCAGCAGGAGAGACAGCACAGATACGCAGTATTTT.

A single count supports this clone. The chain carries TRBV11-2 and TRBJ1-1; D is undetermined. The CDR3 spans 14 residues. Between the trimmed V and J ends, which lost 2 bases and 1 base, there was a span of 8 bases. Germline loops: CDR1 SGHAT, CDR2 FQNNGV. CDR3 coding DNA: TGTGCCAGCAGCTTATATTTGGAGAACACTGAAGCTTTCTTT. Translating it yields CASSLYLENTEAFF.

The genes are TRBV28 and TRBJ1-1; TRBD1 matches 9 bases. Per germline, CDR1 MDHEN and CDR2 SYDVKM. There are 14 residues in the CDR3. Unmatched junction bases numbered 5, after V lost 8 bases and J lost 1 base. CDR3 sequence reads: CASLQGARNTEAFF. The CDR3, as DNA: TGTGCCAGCCTACAGGGGGCACGGAACACTGAAGCTTTCTTT.

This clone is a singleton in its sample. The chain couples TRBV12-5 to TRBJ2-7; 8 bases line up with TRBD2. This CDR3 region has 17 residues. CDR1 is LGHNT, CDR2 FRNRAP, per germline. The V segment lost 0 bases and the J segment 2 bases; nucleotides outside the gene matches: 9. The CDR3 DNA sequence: TGTGCTAGTGGTTTGGTATTGGCTAGCGGGCTAACCTACGAGCAGTACTTC. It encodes CASGLVLASGLTYEQYF.

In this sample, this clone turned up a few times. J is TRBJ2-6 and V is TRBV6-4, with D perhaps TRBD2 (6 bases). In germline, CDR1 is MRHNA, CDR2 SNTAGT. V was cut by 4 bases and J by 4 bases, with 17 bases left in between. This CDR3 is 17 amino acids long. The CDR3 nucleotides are TGTGCCAGCAGTGCTTGGGGGACTTCATCCGGGGCCAACGTCCTGACTTTC. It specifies CASSAWGTSSGANVLTF.

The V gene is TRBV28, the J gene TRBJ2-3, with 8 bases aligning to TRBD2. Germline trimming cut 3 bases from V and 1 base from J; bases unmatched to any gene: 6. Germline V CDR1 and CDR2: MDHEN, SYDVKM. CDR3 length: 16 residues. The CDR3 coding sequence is TGTGCCAGCAGTTTCTCCCGCGGGGGGCGCACAGATACGCAGTATTTT. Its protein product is CASSFSRGGRTDTQYF.

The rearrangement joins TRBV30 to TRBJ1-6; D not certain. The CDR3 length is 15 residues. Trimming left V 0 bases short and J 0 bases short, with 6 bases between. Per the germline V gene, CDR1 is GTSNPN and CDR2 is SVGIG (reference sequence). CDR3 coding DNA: TGTGCCTGGAGTGTCGCTAGCTCCTATAATTCACCCCTCCACTTT. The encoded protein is CAWSVASSYNSPLHF.

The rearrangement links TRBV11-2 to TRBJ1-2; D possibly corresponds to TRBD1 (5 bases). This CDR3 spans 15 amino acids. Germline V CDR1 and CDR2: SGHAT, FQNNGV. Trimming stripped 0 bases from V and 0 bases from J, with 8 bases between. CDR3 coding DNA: TGTGCCAGCAGCTTAGATTACAGGACTAACTATGGCTACACCTTC. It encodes CASSLDYRTNYGYTF.

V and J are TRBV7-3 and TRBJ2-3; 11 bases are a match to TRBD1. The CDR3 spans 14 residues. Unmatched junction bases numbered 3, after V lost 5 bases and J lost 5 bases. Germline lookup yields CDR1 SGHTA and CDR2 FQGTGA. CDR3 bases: TGTGCCAGCAGCGGACAGGGGGCGGGAGATACGCAGTATTTT. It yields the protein CASSGQGAGDTQYF.

CDR3 DNA: TGTGCCATCGCTGAGGGTACTAGCACAGATACGCAGTATTTT. It is translated as CAIAEGTSTDTQYF. The chain carries TRBV10-3 and TRBJ2-3; D is perhaps TRBD2 (5 bases). The CDR3 contains 14 residues. Trimming pared 8 bases from V and 0 bases from J, leaving 12 bases between. Germline values: CDR1 ENHRY, CDR2 SYGVKD.

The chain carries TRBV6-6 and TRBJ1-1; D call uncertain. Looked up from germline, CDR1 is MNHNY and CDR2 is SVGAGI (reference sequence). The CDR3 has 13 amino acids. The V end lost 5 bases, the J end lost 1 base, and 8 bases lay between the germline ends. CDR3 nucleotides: TGTGCCAGCAGTACCGACACGAACACTGAAGCTTTCTTT. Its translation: CASSTDTNTEAFF.

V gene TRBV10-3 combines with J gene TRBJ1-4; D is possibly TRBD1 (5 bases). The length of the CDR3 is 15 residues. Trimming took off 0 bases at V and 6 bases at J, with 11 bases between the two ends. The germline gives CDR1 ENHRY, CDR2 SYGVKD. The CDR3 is CAISESEGLYEKLFF. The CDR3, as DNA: TGTGCCATCAGTGAGTCGGAGGGACTATATGAAAAACTGTTTTTT.

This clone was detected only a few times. CDR3 amino acids: CASSLVGPGTQYF. CDR3 coding DNA: TGTGCCAGCAGCTTAGTGGGCCCGGGGACCCAGTACTTC. The rearrangement links TRBV7-2 to TRBJ2-5; D ambiguous. Germline V gives CDR1 SGHTA, CDR2 FQGNSA. This CDR3 is 13 amino acids long. V was clipped by 1 base and J by 7 bases, with 10 bases between them.

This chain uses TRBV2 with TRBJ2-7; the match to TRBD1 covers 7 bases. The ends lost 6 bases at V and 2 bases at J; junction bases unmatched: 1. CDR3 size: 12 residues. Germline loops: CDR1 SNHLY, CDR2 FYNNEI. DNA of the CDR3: TGTGCCAGCAGGGACAGGCCCTACGAGCAGTACTTC. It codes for CASRDRPYEQYF. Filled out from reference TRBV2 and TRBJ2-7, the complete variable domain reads EPEVTQTPSHQVTQMGQEVILRCVPISNHLYFYWYRQILGQKVEFLVSFYNNEISEKSEIFDDQFSVERPDGSNFTLKIRSTKLEDSAMYFCASRDRPYEQYFGPGTRLTVT.

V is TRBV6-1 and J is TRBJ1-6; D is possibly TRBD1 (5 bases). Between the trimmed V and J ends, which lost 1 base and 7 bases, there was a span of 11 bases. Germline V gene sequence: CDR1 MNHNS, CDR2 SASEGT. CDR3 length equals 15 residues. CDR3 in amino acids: CASSEEGLPNSPLHF. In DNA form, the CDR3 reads TGTGCCAGCAGTGAAGAGGGACTACCCAATTCACCCCTCCACTTT.

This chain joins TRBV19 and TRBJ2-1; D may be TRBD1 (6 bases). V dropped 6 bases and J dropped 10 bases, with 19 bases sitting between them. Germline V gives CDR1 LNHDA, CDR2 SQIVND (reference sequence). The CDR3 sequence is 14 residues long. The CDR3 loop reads CASRTQLGGREQFF. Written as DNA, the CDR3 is TGTGCCAGTAGGACGCAACTAGGGGGAAGGGAGCAGTTCTTC.

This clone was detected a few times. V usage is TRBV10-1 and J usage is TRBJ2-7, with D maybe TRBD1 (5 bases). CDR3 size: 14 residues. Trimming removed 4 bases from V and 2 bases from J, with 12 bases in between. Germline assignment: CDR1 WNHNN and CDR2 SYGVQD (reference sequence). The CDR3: CASSGGRGAYEQYF. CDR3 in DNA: TGCGCCAGCAGTGGGGGCCGCGGAGCCTACGAGCAGTACTTC.

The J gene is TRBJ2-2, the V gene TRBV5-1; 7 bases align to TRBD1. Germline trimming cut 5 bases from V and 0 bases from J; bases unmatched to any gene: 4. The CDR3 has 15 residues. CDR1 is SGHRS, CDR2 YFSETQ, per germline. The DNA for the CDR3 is TGCGCCAGCAGGAAGACAGGGACGAACACCGGGGAGCTGTTTTTT. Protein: CASRKTGTNTGELFF.

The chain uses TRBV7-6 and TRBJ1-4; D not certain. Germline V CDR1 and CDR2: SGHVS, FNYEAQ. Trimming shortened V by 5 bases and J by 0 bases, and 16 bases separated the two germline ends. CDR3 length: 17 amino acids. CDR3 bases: TGTGCCAGCAGCCTAGGGCCTCACATAGCAACTAATGAAAAACTGTTTTTT. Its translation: CASSLGPHIATNEKLFF. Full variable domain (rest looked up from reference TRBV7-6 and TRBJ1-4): GAGVSQSPRYKVTKRGQDVALRCDPISGHVSLYWYRQALGQGPEFLTYFNYEAQQDKSGLPNDRFSAERPEGSISTLTIQRTEQRDSAMYRCASSLGPHIATNEKLFFGSGTQLSVL.

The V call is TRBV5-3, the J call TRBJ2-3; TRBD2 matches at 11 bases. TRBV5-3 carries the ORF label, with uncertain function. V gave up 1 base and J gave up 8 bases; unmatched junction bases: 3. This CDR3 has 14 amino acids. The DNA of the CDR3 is TGTGCCAGAAGCTTGTTTAGCGGGGGGGGTACGCAGTATTTT. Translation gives CARSLFSGGGTQYF.

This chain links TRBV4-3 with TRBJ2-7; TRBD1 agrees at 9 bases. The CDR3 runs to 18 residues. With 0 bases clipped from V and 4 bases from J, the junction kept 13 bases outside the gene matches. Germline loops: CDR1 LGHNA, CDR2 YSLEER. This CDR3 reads CASSQERTPMDRGYEQYF. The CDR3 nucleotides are TGCGCCAGCAGCCAAGAGAGGACGCCGATGGACAGGGGTTACGAGCAGTACTTC.

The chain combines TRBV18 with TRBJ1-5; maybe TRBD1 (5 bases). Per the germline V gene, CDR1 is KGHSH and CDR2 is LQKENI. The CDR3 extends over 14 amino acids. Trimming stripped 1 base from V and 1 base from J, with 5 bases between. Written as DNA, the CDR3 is TGTGCCAGCTCACCACAGGGGAGCAATCAGCCCCAGCATTTT. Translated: CASSPQGSNQPQHF. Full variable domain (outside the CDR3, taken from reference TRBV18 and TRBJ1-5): NAGVMQNPRHLVRRRGQEARLRCSPMKGHSHVYWYRQLPEEGLKFMVYLQKENIIDESGMPKERFSAEFPKEGPSILRIQQVVRGDSAAYFCASSPQGSNQPQHFGDGTRLSIL.

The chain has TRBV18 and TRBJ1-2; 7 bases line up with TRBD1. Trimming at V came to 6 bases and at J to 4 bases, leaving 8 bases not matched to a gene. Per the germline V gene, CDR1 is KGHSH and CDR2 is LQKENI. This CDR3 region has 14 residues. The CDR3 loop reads CASSRTGSTYGYTF. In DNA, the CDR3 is TGTGCCAGCTCTAGGACAGGTTCGACCTATGGCTACACCTTC.

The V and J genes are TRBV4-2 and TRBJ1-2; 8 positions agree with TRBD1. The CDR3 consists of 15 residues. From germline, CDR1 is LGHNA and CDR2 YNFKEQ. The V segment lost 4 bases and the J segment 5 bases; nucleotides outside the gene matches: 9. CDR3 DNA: TGTGCCAGCAGCCGAACGGCAGGGGGCAGGTATGGCTACACCTTC. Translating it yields CASSRTAGGRYGYTF.